A single sample gave rise to the 20 T cell receptor beta chains below, sequenced in a study of shared clonotypes between healthy human individuals. Measured with immunoSEQ multiplex PCR; TCRdb has only the in-frame clones, and not every one. The data show roughly 760,000 clones, around two thirds seen once. The sample consisted of memory CD4+ T cells sorted from blood. Subset of the sample: CD45RA-negative fraction. Receptors originate from a woman in her 30s in good health.

This clone was found once. J is TRBJ2-3 and V is TRBV2; the D is unclear. The V end lost 8 bases, the J end lost 1 base, and 10 bases lay between the germline ends. Germline lookup yields CDR1 SNHLY and CDR2 FYNNEI. The CDR3 is made up of 13 amino acids. CDR3 nucleotide sequence: TGTGCCAGCTTGTGGAGCGGCACAGATACGCAGTATTTT. It is translated as CASLWSGTDTQYF.

V is TRBV5-1 and J is TRBJ2-2; 12 nucleotides align to TRBD1. V dropped 5 bases and J dropped 5; count of bases not matched to a gene: 13. Looked up from germline, CDR1 is SGHRS and CDR2 is YFSETQ. This CDR3 is 18 amino acids long. CDR3 region: CASSSPGTGGLRTGELFF. The CDR3 DNA reads TGCGCCAGCAGTTCCCCCGGGACAGGGGGCTTAAGGACCGGGGAGCTGTTTTTT.

This clone was observed a few times. V is TRBV5-5 and J is TRBJ1-1; D call uncertain. The ends were cut back, 2 bases at V and 0 bases at J, with 8 bases in the middle. Germline V CDR1 and CDR2: SGHKS, YYEKEE (reference sequence). This CDR3 contains 14 residues. The CDR3 coding sequence is TGTGCCAGCAGCTTCTCTCCCCTGAACACTGAAGCTTTCTTT. Translation: CASSFSPLNTEAFF.

The V gene is TRBV19, the J gene TRBJ1-1, with D perhaps TRBD1 (6 bases). Trimming took off 3 bases at V and 6 bases at J, with 14 bases between the two ends. The germline V gene has CDR1 LNHDA and CDR2 SQIVND (reference sequence). This CDR3 spans 14 amino acids. The CDR3, as DNA: TGTGCCAGTAGTATTCTCGGACCAGGGGCTGAAGCTTTCTTT. Translated, it gives CASSILGPGAEAFF.

The chain carries TRBV30 and TRBJ2-3, with 8 positions matching TRBD2. The V gene's germline CDR1 is GTSNPN and CDR2 SVGIG (reference sequence). The CDR3 covers 16 residues. Trimming removed 0 bases from V and 6 bases from J; junction bases left unmatched: 11. CDR3 nucleotides: TGTGCCTGGAGTGTAGTGGCGGGAGGTTTATCGGATACGCAGTATTTT. Translating it yields CAWSVVAGGLSDTQYF.

The V and J genes are TRBV19 and TRBJ2-1, with D perhaps matching TRBD1 or TRBD2 (5 bases each). V lost 1 base to trimming and J lost 11 bases, with 18 bases between them. Germline-derived CDR1 and CDR2 are LNHDA and SQIVND (reference sequence). This CDR3 has 15 residues. The CDR3 is CASSIGGGERSQQFF. The CDR3, as DNA: TGTGCCAGTAGTATAGGTGGGGGAGAGCGGAGTCAGCAGTTCTTC.

The chain carries TRBV10-3 and TRBJ1-2, with D uncertain. Looked up from germline, CDR1 is ENHRY and CDR2 is SYGVKD. The V end was cut by 6 bases, the J end by 3 bases, with 11 bases between. This CDR3 is 13 amino acids long. CDR3 sequence: CAIRPGDHYGYTF. As DNA, the CDR3 is TGTGCCATCAGGCCAGGAGACCACTATGGCTACACCTTC.

This clone appeared once. J is TRBJ2-7 and V is TRBV25-1; maybe TRBD1 (5 bases). V shed 3 bases and J shed 1 base, with 10 bases lying between them. The CDR3 is 14 residues long. Germline lookup yields CDR1 MGHDK and CDR2 SYGVNS. In DNA form, the CDR3 reads TGTGCCAGCAGTGAGGGGCAGCTATCCTACGAGCAGTACTTC. Translating gives CASSEGQLSYEQYF.

This sequence joins TRBV4-1 and TRBJ2-5; D gene ambiguous. The CDR3 covers 14 residues. Germline V gives CDR1 MGHRA, CDR2 YSYEKL. The V and J ends lost 0 bases and 2 bases respectively, with 7 bases between them. CDR3 region: CASSQDNTQETQYF. In DNA form, the CDR3 reads TGCGCCAGCAGCCAAGACAACACACAAGAGACCCAGTACTTC.

V is TRBV5-5 and J is TRBJ2-2; D assignment may be TRBD1 or TRBD2 (5 bases each). From germline, CDR1 is SGHKS and CDR2 YYEKEE (reference sequence). The CDR3 extends over 13 amino acids. V was clipped by 1 base and J by 6 bases, with 7 bases between them. CDR3 amino acids: CASSLRDAGELFF. CDR3 in DNA: TGTGCCAGCAGCTTGAGGGACGCCGGGGAGCTGTTTTTT. Together with reference TRBV5-5 and TRBJ2-2, the CDR3 gives the full variable domain: DAGVTQSPTHLIKTRGQQVTLRCSPISGHKSVSWYQQVLGQGPQFIFQYYEKEERGRGNFPDRFSARQFPNYSSELNVNALLLGDSALYLCASSLRDAGELFFGEGSRLTVL.

In the case of this clone: The sample carries other DNA sequences with the same CDR3. The gene calls are TRBV6-1 and TRBJ2-7, with D hard to call. Looked up from germline, CDR1 is MNHNS and CDR2 is SASEGT. The CDR3 is made up of 11 amino acids. Between the trimmed V and J ends, which lost 7 bases and 3 bases, there was a span of 7 bases. CDR3 amino acids: CASTGLYEQYF. The CDR3 DNA reads as TGTGCCAGCACTGGGCTCTACGAGCAGTACTTC.

The chain recombines TRBV6-4 with TRBJ2-2; no definite D call. Germline CDR1 reads MRHNA; CDR2 reads SNTAGT. This CDR3 is 14 amino acids long. Between the trimmed V and J ends, which lost 5 bases and 3 bases, there was a span of 10 bases. CDR3 DNA: TGTGCCAGCAGTATTTCCTCGGACACCGGGGAGCTGTTTTTT. This gives the protein CASSISSDTGELFF.

J is TRBJ2-7 and V is TRBV29-1; D possibly corresponds to TRBD1 (5 bases). Trimming pared 6 bases from V and 9 bases from J, leaving 18 bases between. CDR1 is SQVTM, CDR2 ANQGSEA, per germline. The CDR3 extends over 12 amino acids. This CDR3 is CSVRDSSQSQYF. Here the CDR3 DNA reads TGCAGCGTCCGTGACAGCAGCCAGTCGCAGTACTTC.

This CDR3 is CASSSSSVYNEQFF. CDR3 DNA sequence: TGTGCCAGCAGCTCCAGCTCCGTTTACAATGAGCAGTTCTTC. This chain joins TRBV7-2 and TRBJ2-1; D is unclear. V lost 4 bases and J 4 bases, leaving 11 bases between the germline ends. Germline-derived CDR1 and CDR2 are SGHTA and FQGNSA. The CDR3 contains 14 residues.

The chain uses TRBV10-2 and TRBJ2-7, with TRBD2 identical over 13 bases. The CDR3 is 15 amino acids. V shed 3 bases and J 6 bases; nucleotides not matched to a gene: 5. In germline, CDR1 is WSHSY, CDR2 SAAADI. CDR3 sequence (DNA): TGCGCCAGCAGTGAACCGGGACTAGCGGGATCCGAGCAGTACTTC. Its translation: CASSEPGLAGSEQYF.

V usage is TRBV6-5 and J usage is TRBJ2-3; 8 nucleotides line up with TRBD2. The CDR3 runs to 15 residues. Germline CDR1 MNHEY, CDR2 SVGAGI. J lost 2 bases, V lost 5 bases, and 6 bases had no gene match. The CDR3 DNA reads as TGTGCCAGCAGTGTTAGCGGGGTCCCCACAGATACGCAGTATTTT. Protein sequence: CASSVSGVPTDTQYF.

The chain carries TRBV19 and TRBJ2-5; D possibly corresponds to TRBD1 (5 bases). Germline V gene lookup returns CDR1 LNHDA and CDR2 SQIVND (reference sequence). Trimming pared 9 bases from V and 5 bases from J, leaving 10 bases between. The CDR3 runs 11 residues. Here the CDR3 DNA reads TGTGCCAGCCTTAAGGGGGAGACCCAGTACTTC. Its translation is CASLKGETQYF.

The CDR3 bases are TGTGCCAGCAGTGAAGGCATGAGGACTAGCGGGAGGGGAGAGACCCAGTACTTC. As protein: CASSEGMRTSGRGETQYF. V and J are TRBV6-1 and TRBJ2-5; 15 positions agree with TRBD2. Trimming removed 1 base from V and 4 bases from J; junction bases left unmatched: 7. Looked up from germline, CDR1 is MNHNS and CDR2 is SASEGT. The CDR3 sequence is 18 residues long.

Of note for this clone: Different DNA sequences within this sample yield the same CDR3. The V gene is TRBV6-1, the J gene TRBJ2-6, with D hard to call. From germline, CDR1 is MNHNS and CDR2 SASEGT. This CDR3 region has 14 residues. V was cut by 3 bases and J by 3 bases, with 6 bases left in between. DNA of the CDR3: TGTGCCAGCAGTGAGGGTAGTGGGGCCAACGTCCTGACTTTC. Its protein is CASSEGSGANVLTF.

CDR3 bases: TGCGCCAGCAGTGATGGGGGCTTACCAACCTACGAGCAGTACTTC. Translation: CASSDGGLPTYEQYF. The V and J genes are TRBV10-2 and TRBJ2-7; D is possibly TRBD1 (6 bases). Trimming took 3 bases from V and 2 from J, leaving 14 bases between them. Per germline, CDR1 WSHSY and CDR2 SAAADI. This CDR3 is built from 15 residues.